The clone carrying this T cell receptor beta chain was counted only a few times. Its antigen is not identified. Expressed TCRB transcripts were sequenced after all isolated RNA was converted to cDNA. TCRdb's copy holds only in-frame clones and misses some; the assay was immunoSEQ multiplex PCR. The data contain about 340,000 clones, approximately 8% of them singletons. The data derive from a study of beta chain features in type 1 diabetes. Findings and caveats of the study: A PCR bias possibly favoring shorter templates would apply equally to patients and controls. For patients, the naive, central memory and Treg TCRB repertoires appeared more alike than for healthy donors. Whether HLA type influences TCRB rearrangement remained unresolved here.

This CDR3 comprises 14 residues. V was cut by 3 bases and J by 5 bases, with 10 bases left in between. Germline-derived CDR1 and CDR2 are KGHSH and LQKENI. The J gene is TRBJ2-2, the V gene TRBV18, with D possibly being TRBD1 (5 bases). This clonotype originated in a woman between 18 and 29 years old in good health. The sequenced material came from central memory CD4+ T cells from blood. In DNA form, the CDR3 reads TGTGCCAGCTCACCTGGGGCTCCAACCGGGGAGCTGTTTTTT. Protein: CASSPGAPTGELFF.